The entry below describes one T cell receptor (beta chain). This CDR3 is 15 amino acids long. Germline lookup yields CDR1 SGHDT and CDR2 YYEEEE. V gave up 0 bases and J gave up 3 bases, with 12 bases separating them. The data originate from a study of technical replicates of blood from several donors. Assay used: immunoSEQ multiplex PCR; TCRdb lists only in-frame clones, some missing. The data show tens of thousands of clones, about 92% seen once. What was sequenced was T cells isolated from PBMCs. This TCR was recovered from a human donor in good health. J is TRBJ1-1 and V is TRBV5-6; D unclear. CDR3 sequence: CASSLVLAPHTEAFF. In DNA form, the CDR3 reads TGTGCCAGCAGCTTGGTCTTGGCACCACACACTGAAGCTTTCTTT.